Listed below are T cell receptor beta chains from one sample, sequenced in a study of technical replicates of blood from a handful of donors. Sequenced by immunoSEQ multiplex PCR; TCRdb stores in-frame clones only, minus some. The sample records about 84,000 clones, nearly 98% being singletons. The specimen was T cells isolated from PBMCs. Receptors originate from a human donor in good health. Each CDR3 is given with its conserved first and last residue. Each record gives: D gene, J gene, V gene, clone size, CDR3 DNA, CDR3 protein. A D gene is named only where the DNA matches it firmly. Not every row has a clone size; where given, it reads once, few, many or a size class.

d_gene: TRBD2
j_gene: TRBJ2-2
v_gene: TRBV5-1
abundance: NA
CDR3nt: TGCGCCAGCAGCCCAAGACTAGCGGGAGGTCTCTCTTCGGCCGGGGAGCTGTTTTTT
CDR3aa: CASSPRLAGGLSSAGELFF

d_gene: NA
j_gene: TRBJ1-2
v_gene: TRBV9
abundance: NA
CDR3nt: TGTGCCAGCAGCCCCCACGGAGAGTTCTTTTATGGCTACACCTTC
CDR3aa: CASSPHGEFFYGYTF

d_gene: TRBD2
j_gene: TRBJ2-7
v_gene: TRBV27
abundance: NA
CDR3nt: TGTGCCAGCAGCCCTAGGACTAGCGGGTACGAGCAGTACTTC
CDR3aa: CASSPRTSGYEQYF

d_gene: NA
j_gene: TRBJ1-1
v_gene: TRBV20-1
abundance: NA
CDR3nt: TGCAGTGCTAGGAAGGTTGGGACACCTCACTTT
CDR3aa: CSARKVGTPHF

d_gene: TRBD1
j_gene: TRBJ1-1
v_gene: TRBV30
abundance: NA
CDR3nt: TGTGCCTGGAGTGAAATCCCTGGACAGGGGGCGACTGAAGCTTTCTTT
CDR3aa: CAWSEIPGQGATEAFF

d_gene: NA
j_gene: TRBJ2-3
v_gene: TRBV29-1
abundance: NA
CDR3nt: TGCAGCGTCCCCGACAGGGGAGGGGCAGATACGCAGTATTTT
CDR3aa: CSVPDRGGADTQYF

d_gene: NA
j_gene: TRBJ1-5
v_gene: TRBV6-5
abundance: NA
CDR3nt: TGTGCCAGCAGTTACTCGGGGGCCTTTCAGCCCCAGCATTTT
CDR3aa: CASSYSGAFQPQHF

d_gene: TRBD2
j_gene: TRBJ2-7
v_gene: TRBV7-2
abundance: NA
CDR3nt: TGTGCCAGCAGCTTAGGCCCAGCGGGGGGGTACGAGCAGTACTTC
CDR3aa: CASSLGPAGGYEQYF

d_gene: NA
j_gene: TRBJ1-2
v_gene: TRBV9
abundance: NA
CDR3nt: TGTGCCAGCAGCGTAGCGGGGGGCGCGGAAGGCTACACCTTC
CDR3aa: CASSVAGGAEGYTF

d_gene: TRBD1
j_gene: TRBJ2-1
v_gene: TRBV9
abundance: NA
CDR3nt: TGTGCCAGCAGCGTCGATGGGGGACAGAACTACAATGAGCAGTTCTTC
CDR3aa: CASSVDGGQNYNEQFF

d_gene: TRBD2
j_gene: TRBJ2-3
v_gene: TRBV6-1
abundance: NA
CDR3nt: TGTGCCAGCAGTGAACGGCCGGGAGGGAGCGATTCGGGCGATACGCAGTATTTT
CDR3aa: CASSERPGGSDSGDTQYF

d_gene: NA
j_gene: TRBJ2-2
v_gene: TRBV19
abundance: NA
CDR3nt: TGTGCCAGTAGTGGATGGACAGAGAACACCGGGGAGCTGTTTTTT
CDR3aa: CASSGWTENTGELFF

d_gene: NA
j_gene: TRBJ1-2
v_gene: TRBV6-1
abundance: NA
CDR3nt: TGTGCCAGCAGTGAAGTACAGACGTATGGCTACACCTTC
CDR3aa: CASSEVQTYGYTF

d_gene: TRBD2
j_gene: TRBJ2-1
v_gene: TRBV7-9
abundance: NA
CDR3nt: TGTGCCAGCAGCTTAGTCGGCGGGAGCTCCTACAATGAGCAGTTCTTC
CDR3aa: CASSLVGGSSYNEQFF

d_gene: TRBD1
j_gene: TRBJ1-6
v_gene: TRBV2
abundance: NA
CDR3nt: TGTGCCGGTGGGACAGGTTGGAATTCACCCCTCCACTTT
CDR3aa: CAGGTGWNSPLHF

d_gene: NA
j_gene: TRBJ1-1
v_gene: TRBV7-9
abundance: NA
CDR3nt: TGTGCCAGCAGCTTTAACTCCCCTGAAGCTTTCTTT
CDR3aa: CASSFNSPEAFF

d_gene: NA
j_gene: TRBJ2-7
v_gene: TRBV6-4
abundance: NA
CDR3nt: TGTGCCAGCAGTGGAATGCTGGCTAGCGAGAACTACGAGCAGTACTTC
CDR3aa: CASSGMLASENYEQYF

d_gene: NA
j_gene: TRBJ2-7
v_gene: TRBV11-2
abundance: NA
CDR3nt: TGTGCCAGCAGCTTAGATACCTTCAGCGGACCTATGTCTACCCACGAGCAGTACTTC
CDR3aa: CASSLDTFSGPMSTHEQYF

d_gene: TRBD1
j_gene: TRBJ2-1
v_gene: TRBV5-1
abundance: NA
CDR3nt: TGCGCCAGCAGCGTGGGACAGACTTACAATGAGCAGTTCTTC
CDR3aa: CASSVGQTYNEQFF

d_gene: NA
j_gene: TRBJ2-5
v_gene: TRBV7-6
abundance: NA
CDR3nt: TGTGCCAGCAACCCAGGGGCGGGTCGCGAGACCCAGTACTTC
CDR3aa: CASNPGAGRETQYF

d_gene: TRBD1
j_gene: TRBJ1-2
v_gene: TRBV6-1
abundance: NA
CDR3nt: TGTGCCAGCAGTGACCTTGACAGGGGTGGCTACACCTTC
CDR3aa: CASSDLDRGGYTF

d_gene: NA
j_gene: TRBJ1-5
v_gene: TRBV2
abundance: NA
CDR3nt: TGTGCCAGCAGTGGGGGACAAGGGTATCAGCCCCAGCATTTT
CDR3aa: CASSGGQGYQPQHF

d_gene: NA
j_gene: TRBJ2-5
v_gene: TRBV14
abundance: NA
CDR3nt: TGTGCCAGCAGCCAGGGAGCTTCTCTATCGGGTTGGGAGACCCAGTACTTC
CDR3aa: CASSQGASLSGWETQYF

d_gene: NA
j_gene: TRBJ1-2
v_gene: TRBV6-1
abundance: NA
CDR3nt: TGTGCCAGCAGTGATTCATGGTCGCGAGGCTACACCTTC
CDR3aa: CASSDSWSRGYTF

d_gene: NA
j_gene: TRBJ2-3
v_gene: TRBV5-5
abundance: NA
CDR3nt: TGTGCCAGCAGCTTGTCAGCCCCCGGGGATACGCAGTATTTT
CDR3aa: CASSLSAPGDTQYF

d_gene: NA
j_gene: TRBJ2-7
v_gene: TRBV30
abundance: once
CDR3nt: TGTGCCTGGAGTGTCCTCCCGGACAGAGACTACGAGCAGTACTTC
CDR3aa: CAWSVLPDRDYEQYF

d_gene: TRBD1
j_gene: TRBJ1-1
v_gene: TRBV10-3
abundance: NA
CDR3nt: TGTGCCATCAGTGAGTCGGTGACAGGGGGCACTGAAGCTTTCTTT
CDR3aa: CAISESVTGGTEAFF

d_gene: NA
j_gene: TRBJ1-1
v_gene: TRBV5-4
abundance: NA
CDR3nt: TGTGCCAGCAGCCCACGGGGTGGCAGCACCTACACTGAAGCTTTCTTT
CDR3aa: CASSPRGGSTYTEAFF

d_gene: TRBD2
j_gene: TRBJ2-3
v_gene: TRBV7-2
abundance: NA
CDR3nt: TGTGCCAGCAGCTTTAGTAGTACGGGACTAGCAATAGATACGCAGTATTTT
CDR3aa: CASSFSSTGLAIDTQYF

d_gene: NA
j_gene: TRBJ1-4
v_gene: TRBV5-8
abundance: NA
CDR3nt: TGTGCCAGCAGTTGGAGACAGACAACTAATGAAAAACTGTTTTTT
CDR3aa: CASSWRQTTNEKLFF

d_gene: TRBD2
j_gene: TRBJ2-1
v_gene: TRBV6-1
abundance: NA
CDR3nt: TGTGCCAGCACTCCAGCGGGAGGGCCGGGTAATGAGCAGTTCTTC
CDR3aa: CASTPAGGPGNEQFF

d_gene: NA
j_gene: TRBJ1-5
v_gene: TRBV30
abundance: NA
CDR3nt: TGTGCCTGGAGTGGGGGGGATCAGCCCCAGCATTTT
CDR3aa: CAWSGGDQPQHF

d_gene: NA
j_gene: TRBJ1-2
v_gene: TRBV11-2
abundance: NA
CDR3nt: TGTGCCAGCAGCTCCCCGGCCCTAGACAGTTATGGCTACACCTTC
CDR3aa: CASSSPALDSYGYTF

d_gene: TRBD1
j_gene: TRBJ1-5
v_gene: TRBV28
abundance: NA
CDR3nt: TGTGCCAGCAGTTCAACCGGGACAGGGTTCAATCAGCCCCAGCATTTT
CDR3aa: CASSSTGTGFNQPQHF

d_gene: TRBD2
j_gene: TRBJ2-7
v_gene: TRBV6-5
abundance: NA
CDR3nt: TGTGCCAGCAGTTACAGGAGCGGGGGAAACTACGAGCAGTACTTC
CDR3aa: CASSYRSGGNYEQYF

d_gene: TRBD2
j_gene: TRBJ2-5
v_gene: TRBV2
abundance: NA
CDR3nt: TGTGCCAGCAGTCCCCGGGGTAGCGGGGGGCGGATGACCCAGTACTTC
CDR3aa: CASSPRGSGGRMTQYF

d_gene: TRBD1
j_gene: TRBJ1-5
v_gene: TRBV30
abundance: NA
CDR3nt: TGTGCCTGGAGAGAACCGGGACAGGGGGCGAGAAATCGCAATCAGCCCCAGCATTTT
CDR3aa: CAWREPGQGARNRNQPQHF

d_gene: TRBD2
j_gene: TRBJ2-7
v_gene: TRBV9
abundance: once
CDR3nt: TGTGCCAGCTCCCCCACGGGAGGGATGCGTGAGCAGTACTTC
CDR3aa: CASSPTGGMREQYF

d_gene: TRBD2
j_gene: TRBJ2-1
v_gene: TRBV5-6
abundance: once
CDR3nt: TGTGCCAGCAGCCTAAAGGGACTAGCGGGAGGGCTGTTCTTC
CDR3aa: CASSLKGLAGGLFF

d_gene: NA
j_gene: TRBJ2-1
v_gene: TRBV6-1
abundance: NA
CDR3nt: TGTGCCAGCAGTGAAGTCAGGGGTGAAAGCTCCTACAATGAGCAGTTCTTC
CDR3aa: CASSEVRGESSYNEQFF

d_gene: TRBD1
j_gene: TRBJ2-1
v_gene: TRBV6-1
abundance: NA
CDR3nt: TGTGCCAGCAGTAGGACAGGCCCATACAATGAGCAGTTCTTC
CDR3aa: CASSRTGPYNEQFF

d_gene: TRBD1
j_gene: TRBJ2-1
v_gene: TRBV5-1
abundance: NA
CDR3nt: TGCGCCAGCCGGGACAGGGTTATTCCGGACAATGAGCAGTTCTTC
CDR3aa: CASRDRVIPDNEQFF

d_gene: NA
j_gene: TRBJ1-1
v_gene: TRBV29-1
abundance: NA
CDR3nt: TGCAGCGCCCCAGGGACATACGGCGCTGAAGCTTTCTTT
CDR3aa: CSAPGTYGAEAFF

d_gene: TRBD2
j_gene: TRBJ2-1
v_gene: TRBV6-5
abundance: NA
CDR3nt: TGTGCCAGCAGTTACGCGGGAGACTACAATGAGCAGTTCTTC
CDR3aa: CASSYAGDYNEQFF

d_gene: NA
j_gene: TRBJ2-2
v_gene: TRBV10-3
abundance: NA
CDR3nt: TGTGCCATCAGTTTTACTAGCAACACCGGGGAGCTGTTTTTT
CDR3aa: CAISFTSNTGELFF

d_gene: NA
j_gene: TRBJ1-1
v_gene: TRBV29-1
abundance: once
CDR3nt: TGCAGCGTTGAAGACCGGTTGGGGGCCGTAGCTTTCTTT
CDR3aa: CSVEDRLGAVAFF

d_gene: NA
j_gene: TRBJ2-3
v_gene: TRBV14
abundance: NA
CDR3nt: TGTGCCAGCAGCCAAGCCCGTCTAGATACGCAGTATTTT
CDR3aa: CASSQARLDTQYF

d_gene: NA
j_gene: TRBJ1-2
v_gene: TRBV28
abundance: NA
CDR3nt: TGTGCCAGCAGTTACACCTATGGCTACACCTTC
CDR3aa: CASSYTYGYTF

d_gene: NA
j_gene: TRBJ2-3
v_gene: TRBV10-1
abundance: NA
CDR3nt: TGCGCCAGCAGTGACAACTGGTATACGCAGTATTTT
CDR3aa: CASSDNWYTQYF

d_gene: TRBD2
j_gene: TRBJ2-1
v_gene: TRBV7-2
abundance: NA
CDR3nt: TGTGCCAGCAGCTTTACTAGCGGGTCCTACAATGAGCAGTTCTTC
CDR3aa: CASSFTSGSYNEQFF

d_gene: TRBD2
j_gene: TRBJ2-1
v_gene: TRBV2
abundance: NA
CDR3nt: TGTGCCAGCAGTGAATCCGGGGGGAGGGGCAATGAGCAGTTCTTC
CDR3aa: CASSESGGRGNEQFF

d_gene: TRBD2
j_gene: TRBJ2-5
v_gene: TRBV7-9
abundance: NA
CDR3nt: TGTGCCAGCAGTAAAGCGGGGGCTGACGAGACCCAGTACTTC
CDR3aa: CASSKAGADETQYF

d_gene: NA
j_gene: TRBJ1-2
v_gene: TRBV6-5
abundance: NA
CDR3nt: TGTGCCAGCAGTTATTTGTCAGGGCATGGCTACACCTTC
CDR3aa: CASSYLSGHGYTF

d_gene: TRBD2
j_gene: TRBJ2-1
v_gene: TRBV6-1
abundance: NA
CDR3nt: TGTGCCAGCAGTGAAGCGTATTATTGGGTAGCGGGAAGCAATGAGCAGTTCTTC
CDR3aa: CASSEAYYWVAGSNEQFF

d_gene: NA
j_gene: TRBJ2-1
v_gene: TRBV30
abundance: NA
CDR3nt: TGTGCCTGGAGTCCCGCGGGGGCCTCCTACAATGAGCAGTTCTTC
CDR3aa: CAWSPAGASYNEQFF